The entry below gives a single T cell receptor (beta chain) sequence along with its context. This sample stems from a study of beta chain features in type 1 diabetes. One heparinised blood draw averaging around 110 mL was given by each donor. Each of the CD4+ naive, central memory, regulatory and stem cell-like memory populations was sorted via CD45RO/CCR7/CD25/CD127/CD95/CD27. This CDR3 comprises 16 residues. V shed 4 bases and J 8 bases; nucleotides not matched to a gene: 14. The isolated RNA, all of it, was reverse transcribed, so expressed TCRB transcripts were what got sequenced. Sequencing used immunoSEQ multiplex PCR; TCRdb keeps in-frame clones, though not all of them. The sample shows hundreds of thousands of clones, roughly 31% of them seen only once.

The chain carries TRBV6-7 and TRBJ2-1, with 7 bases matching TRBD1. TRBV6-7 belongs to the ORF category, with a function that is uncertain. This sequence was found in a man younger than 30 in good health. The sequenced material came from naive CD4+ T cells from blood. DNA of the CDR3: TGTGCCAGCAGTTCAATTACAGGGGAGCTCCTAGATGAGCAGTTCTTC. Its protein is CASSSITGELLDEQFF.